The entry that follows covers one TCR beta chain sequence. V lost 5 bases and J lost 3, with 6 bases in between. The CDR3 loop spans 12 amino acids. These data originate in a study of blood T cell repertoires in COVID-19. Background on the study: Samples taken during acute and convalescent COVID-19 were collected in the United States, Italy and Spain. Sample material is recorded as cDNA or gDNA derived from T cells, B-cell-depleted T cells, or PBMCs.

Recruitment covered fewer than 25 US areas and drew participants whose ages spanned roughly 18 to 95 years. Original analysis: Amplification of reference gene primers provided the estimated nucleated cell counts. Libraries were prepared by immunoSEQ multiplex PCR; TCRdb keeps only in-frame clonotypes and omits some of them. That table furnishes V, J and clone size, whereas the DNA furnished D and trimming. In the table there are 150,000 to 200,000 clones, 76% of which are singletons. The genes are TRBV12-3 or TRBV12-4 and TRBJ2-3; D remains unclear. This receptor was identified in a woman between 50 and 59 years old with acute COVID-19. The sequenced sample consisted of PBMCs or T cells enriched from blood (not recorded which). In DNA, the CDR3 is TGTGCCAGCAGTCCTCAGACAGATACGCAGTATTTT. Residues: CASSPQTDTQYF.